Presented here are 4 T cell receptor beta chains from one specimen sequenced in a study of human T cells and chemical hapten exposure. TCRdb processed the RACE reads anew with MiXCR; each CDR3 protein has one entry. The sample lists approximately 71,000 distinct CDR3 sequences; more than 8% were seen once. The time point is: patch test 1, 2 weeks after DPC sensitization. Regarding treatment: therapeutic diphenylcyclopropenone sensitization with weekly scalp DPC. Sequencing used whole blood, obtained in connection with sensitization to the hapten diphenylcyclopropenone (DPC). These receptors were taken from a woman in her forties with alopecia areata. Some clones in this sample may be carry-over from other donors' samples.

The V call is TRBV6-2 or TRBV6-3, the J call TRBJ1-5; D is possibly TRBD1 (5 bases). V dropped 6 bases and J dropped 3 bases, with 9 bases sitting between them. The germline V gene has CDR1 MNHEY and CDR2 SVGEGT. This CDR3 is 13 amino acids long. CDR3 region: CASRDSDNQPQHF. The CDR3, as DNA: TGTGCCAGCAGAGACAGCGACAATCAGCCCCAGCATTTT.

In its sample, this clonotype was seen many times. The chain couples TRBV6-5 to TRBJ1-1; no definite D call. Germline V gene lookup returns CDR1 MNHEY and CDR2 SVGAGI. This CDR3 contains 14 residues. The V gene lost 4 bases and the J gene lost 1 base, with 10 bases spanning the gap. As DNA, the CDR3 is TGTGCCAGCAGTTTATGGACGGCGAACACTGAAGCTTTCTTT. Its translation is CASSLWTANTEAFF.

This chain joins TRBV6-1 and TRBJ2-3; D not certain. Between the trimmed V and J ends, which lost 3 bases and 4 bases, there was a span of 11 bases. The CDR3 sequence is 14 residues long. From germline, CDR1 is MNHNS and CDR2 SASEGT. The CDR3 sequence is CASSDGFGSDTQYF. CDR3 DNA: TGTGCCAGCAGTGACGGGTTCGGGTCAGATACGCAGTATTTT.

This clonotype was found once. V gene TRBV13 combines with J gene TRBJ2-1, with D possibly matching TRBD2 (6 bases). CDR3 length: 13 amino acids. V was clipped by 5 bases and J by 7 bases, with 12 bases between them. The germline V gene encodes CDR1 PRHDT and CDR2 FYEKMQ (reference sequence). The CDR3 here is CASSPGRGNEQFF. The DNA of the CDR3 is TGTGCCAGCAGCCCAGGCCGGGGGAATGAGCAGTTCTTC.